This T cell receptor beta chain was sequenced during a study of blood T cell repertoires in COVID-19. This table comes from immunoSEQ multiplex PCR, and its TCRdb copy is limited to in-frame clones, with some not included. The repertoire includes about 210,000 clones, approximately 90% of them detected once, and 4% to 5.5% sits in the top ten. There are 15 residues in the CDR3. Germline V CDR1 and CDR2: SGHRS, YFSETQ. V lost 0 bases to trimming and J lost 2 bases; unmatched junction nucleotides: 2. This sequence was found in a woman aged 40 to 50 with acute or convalescent COVID-19. The chain carries TRBV5-1 and TRBJ2-5, with 9 bases fitting TRBD2. Material: peripheral blood. CDR3 amino acids: CASSLGLAGQETQYF. Here the CDR3 DNA reads TGCGCCAGCAGCTTGGGGCTAGCGGGGCAAGAGACCCAGTACTTC.